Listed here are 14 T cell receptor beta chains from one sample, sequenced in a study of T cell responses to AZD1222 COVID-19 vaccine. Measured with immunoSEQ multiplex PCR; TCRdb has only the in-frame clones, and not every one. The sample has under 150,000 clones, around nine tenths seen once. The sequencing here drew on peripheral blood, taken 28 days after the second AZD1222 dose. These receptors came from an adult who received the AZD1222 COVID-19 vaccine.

The CDR3 nucleotides read TGTGCCACCAGTGGCCTTCACGGCCAAAATAAGTATGGCTACACCTTC. It is translated as CATSGLHGQNKYGYTF. The chain combines TRBV24-1 with TRBJ1-2, with D unresolved. This CDR3 spans 16 amino acids. The V and J ends lost 5 bases and 5 bases respectively, with 20 bases between them. Per the germline V gene, CDR1 is KGHDR and CDR2 is SFDVKD.

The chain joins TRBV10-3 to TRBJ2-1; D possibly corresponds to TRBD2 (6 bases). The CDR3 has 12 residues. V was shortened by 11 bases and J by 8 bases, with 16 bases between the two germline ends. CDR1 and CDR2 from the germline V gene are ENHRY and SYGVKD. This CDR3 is CAPGWGEDEQFF. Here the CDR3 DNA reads TGTGCCCCGGGATGGGGGGAAGATGAGCAGTTCTTC.

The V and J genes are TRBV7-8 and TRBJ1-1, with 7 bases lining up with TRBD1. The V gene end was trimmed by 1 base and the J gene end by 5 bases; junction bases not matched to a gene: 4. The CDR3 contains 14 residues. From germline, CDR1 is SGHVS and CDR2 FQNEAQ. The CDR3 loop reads CASSLGHRGTEAFF. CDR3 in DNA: TGTGCCAGCAGCTTAGGCCACAGGGGAACTGAAGCTTTCTTT.

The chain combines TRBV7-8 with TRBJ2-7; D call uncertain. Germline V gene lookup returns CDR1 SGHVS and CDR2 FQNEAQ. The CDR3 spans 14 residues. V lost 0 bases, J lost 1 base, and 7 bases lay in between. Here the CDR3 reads CASSLAVPSYEQYF. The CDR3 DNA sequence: TGTGCCAGCAGCTTAGCGGTCCCATCCTACGAGCAGTACTTC.

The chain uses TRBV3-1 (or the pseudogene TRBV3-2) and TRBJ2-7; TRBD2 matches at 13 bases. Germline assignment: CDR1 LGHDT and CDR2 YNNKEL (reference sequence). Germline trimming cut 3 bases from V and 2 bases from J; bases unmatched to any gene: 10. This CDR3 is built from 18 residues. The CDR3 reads CASSQDLLAGGPPYEQYF. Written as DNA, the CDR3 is TGTGCCAGCAGCCAGGATCTACTAGCGGGAGGGCCTCCCTACGAGCAGTACTTC.

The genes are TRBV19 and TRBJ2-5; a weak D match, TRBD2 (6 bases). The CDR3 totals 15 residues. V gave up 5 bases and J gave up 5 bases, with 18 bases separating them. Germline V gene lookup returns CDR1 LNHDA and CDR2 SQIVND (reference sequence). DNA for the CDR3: TGTGCCAGTAGTCGGGGGACGGGAACGGGGGAGACCCAGTACTTC. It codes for CASSRGTGTGETQYF.

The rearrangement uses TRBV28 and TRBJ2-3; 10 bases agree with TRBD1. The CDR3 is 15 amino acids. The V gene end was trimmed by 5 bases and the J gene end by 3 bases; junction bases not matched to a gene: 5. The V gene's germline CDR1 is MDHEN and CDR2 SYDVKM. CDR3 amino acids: CASSIRQGATDTQYF. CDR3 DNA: TGTGCCAGCAGTATCCGACAGGGGGCAACAGATACGCAGTATTTT.

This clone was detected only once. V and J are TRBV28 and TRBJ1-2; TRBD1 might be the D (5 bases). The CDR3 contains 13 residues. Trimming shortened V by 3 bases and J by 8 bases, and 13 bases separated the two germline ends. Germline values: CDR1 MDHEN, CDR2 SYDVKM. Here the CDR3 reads CASSLFRTPGYTF. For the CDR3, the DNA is TGTGCCAGCAGTTTGTTTAGGACACCGGGCTACACCTTC.

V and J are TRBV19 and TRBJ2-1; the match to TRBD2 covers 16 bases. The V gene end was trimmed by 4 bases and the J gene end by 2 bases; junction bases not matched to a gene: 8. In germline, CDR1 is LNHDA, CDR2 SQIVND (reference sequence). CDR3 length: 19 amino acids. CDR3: CASSTGTSGGVDPYNEQFF. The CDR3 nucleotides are TGTGCCAGTAGTACTGGGACTAGCGGGGGGGTAGATCCCTACAATGAGCAGTTCTTC.

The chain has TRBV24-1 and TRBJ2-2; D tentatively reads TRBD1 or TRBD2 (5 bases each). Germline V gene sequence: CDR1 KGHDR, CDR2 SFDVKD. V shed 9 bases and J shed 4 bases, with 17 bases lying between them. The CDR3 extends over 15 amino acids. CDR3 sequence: CATLNQGGGTGELFF. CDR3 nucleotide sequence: TGTGCCACCCTCAACCAGGGCGGAGGCACCGGGGAGCTGTTTTTT.

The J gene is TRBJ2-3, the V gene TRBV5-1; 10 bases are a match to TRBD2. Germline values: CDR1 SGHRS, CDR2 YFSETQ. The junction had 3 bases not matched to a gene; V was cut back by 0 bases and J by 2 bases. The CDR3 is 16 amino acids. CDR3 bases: TGCGCCAGCAGCTTGGCCCTAGCGGGAGTCACAGATACGCAGTATTTT. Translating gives CASSLALAGVTDTQYF. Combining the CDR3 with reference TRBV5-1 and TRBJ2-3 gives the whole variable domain KAGVTQTPRYLIKTRGQQVTLSCSPISGHRSVSWYQQTPGQGLQFLFEYFSETQRNKGNFPGRFSGRQFSNSRSEMNVSTLELGDSALYLCASSLALAGVTDTQYFGPGTRLTVL.

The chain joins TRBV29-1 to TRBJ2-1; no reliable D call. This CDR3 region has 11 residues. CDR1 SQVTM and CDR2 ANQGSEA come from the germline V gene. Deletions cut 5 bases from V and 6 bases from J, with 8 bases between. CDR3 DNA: TGCAGCGTTCCTTGGGCCAATGAGCAGTTCTTC. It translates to CSVPWANEQFF.

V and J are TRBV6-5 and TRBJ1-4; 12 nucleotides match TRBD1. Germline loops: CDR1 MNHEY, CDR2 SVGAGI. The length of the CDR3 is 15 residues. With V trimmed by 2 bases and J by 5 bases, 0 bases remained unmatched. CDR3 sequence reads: CASSYGTGGNEKLFF. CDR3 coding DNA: TGTGCCAGCAGTTACGGGACAGGGGGCAATGAAAAACTGTTTTTT.

CDR3 amino acids: CATTRGFLYGYTF. For the CDR3, the DNA is TGTGCCACCACCCGGGGTTTCCTATATGGCTACACCTTC. The rearrangement joins TRBV19 to TRBJ1-2; D is ambiguous. Germline V gene data show CDR1 as LNHDA and CDR2 as SQIVND (reference sequence). The CDR3 runs 13 residues. Trimming left V 10 bases short and J 5 bases short, with 17 bases between.